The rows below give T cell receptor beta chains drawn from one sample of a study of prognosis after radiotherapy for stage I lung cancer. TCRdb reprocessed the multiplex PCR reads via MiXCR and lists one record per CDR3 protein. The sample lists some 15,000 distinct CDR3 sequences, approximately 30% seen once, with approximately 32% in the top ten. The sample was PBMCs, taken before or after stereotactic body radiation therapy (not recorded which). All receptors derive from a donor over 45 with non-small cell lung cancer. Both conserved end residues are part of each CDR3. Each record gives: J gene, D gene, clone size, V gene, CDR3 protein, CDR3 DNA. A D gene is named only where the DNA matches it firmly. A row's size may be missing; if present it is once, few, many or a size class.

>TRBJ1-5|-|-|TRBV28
CASSLGQWAPTNQPQHF
TGTGCCAGCAGTTTAGGTCAGTGGGCGCCTACCAATCAGCCCCAGCATTTT
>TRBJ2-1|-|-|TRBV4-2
CARSPPRGWQFF
TGTGCCCGCAGCCCGCCGCGTGGATGGCAGTTCTTC
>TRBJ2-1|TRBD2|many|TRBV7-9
CASSLGLAGEEEFF
TGTGCCAGCAGCTTGGGACTAGCGGGAGAAGAAGAGTTCTTC
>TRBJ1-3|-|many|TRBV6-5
CASSYFLGNSGNTIYF
TGTGCCAGCAGTTACTTTCTCGGAAACTCTGGAAACACCATATATTTT
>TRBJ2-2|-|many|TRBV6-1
CASSEDWGAAGELFF
TGTGCCAGCAGTGAAGATTGGGGGGCTGCCGGGGAGCTGTTTTTT
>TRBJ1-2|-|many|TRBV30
CAWSAGLGGYTF
TGTGCCTGGAGCGCGGGTTTAGGTGGCTACACCTTC
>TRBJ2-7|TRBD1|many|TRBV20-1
CSANRQGGVAEQYF
TGCAGTGCAAACCGACAGGGTGGGGTGGCAGAGCAGTACTTC
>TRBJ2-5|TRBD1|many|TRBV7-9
CASSPGTGRKGETQYF
TGTGCCAGCAGCCCGGGGACAGGGAGGAAGGGAGAGACCCAGTACTTC
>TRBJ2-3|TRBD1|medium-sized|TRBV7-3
CASSVARSTGVWDVFPQDTQYF
TGTGCCAGCAGCGTAGCCCGATCAACAGGGGTTTGGGATGTTTTTCCGCAAGATACGCAGTATTTT
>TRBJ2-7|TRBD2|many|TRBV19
CASSRGERGYEQYF
TGTGCCAGTAGTAGAGGGGAGCGGGGCTACGAGCAGTACTTC
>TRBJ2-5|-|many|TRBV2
CASSVREAGTQYF
TGTGCCAGCAGTGTCAGGGAGGCGGGGACCCAGTACTTC
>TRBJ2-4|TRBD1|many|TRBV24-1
CATSDPGQGENIQYF
TGTGCCACCAGTGACCCGGGACAGGGAGAAAACATTCAGTACTTC
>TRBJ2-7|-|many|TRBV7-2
CASSLVSSRFYEQYF
TGTGCCAGCAGCTTAGTTTCTAGCCGGTTCTACGAGCAGTACTTC
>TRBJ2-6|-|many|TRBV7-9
CASSSTGTRYSGANVLTF
TGTGCCAGCAGTTCCACCGGGACAAGATACTCTGGGGCCAACGTCCTGACTTTC
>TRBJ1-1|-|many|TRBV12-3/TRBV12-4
CASSATGDTEAFF
TGTGCCAGCAGTGCGACTGGAGACACTGAAGCTTTCTTT
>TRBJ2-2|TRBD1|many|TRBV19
CASSISLRTGNTGELFF
TGTGCCAGTAGTATATCTCTCAGGACAGGGAACACCGGGGAGCTGTTTTTT
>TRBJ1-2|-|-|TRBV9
CASIVRNVQGDYGYTF
TGTGCCAGCATCGTGCGAAACGTACAGGGTGACTATGGCTACACCTTC
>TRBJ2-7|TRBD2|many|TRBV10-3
CATTSGRAGAYEQYF
TGTGCCACGACTAGCGGGAGGGCCGGAGCCTACGAGCAGTACTTC
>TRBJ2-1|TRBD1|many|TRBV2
CASSDHRGNEQFF
TGTGCCAGCAGTGATCACAGGGGGAATGAGCAGTTCTTC
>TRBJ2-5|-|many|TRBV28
CASSFRQERETQYF
TGTGCCAGCAGTTTCCGACAGGAGAGGGAGACCCAGTACTTC
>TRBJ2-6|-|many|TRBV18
CASSPPGLRGANVLTF
TGTGCCAGCTCACCCCCGGGACTGCGTGGGGCCAACGTCCTGACTTTC
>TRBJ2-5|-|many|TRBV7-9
CASSLDWSGETQYF
TGTGCCAGCAGCTTAGATTGGAGTGGGGAGACCCAGTACTTC
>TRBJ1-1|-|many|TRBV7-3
CASSLGMNTEAFF
TGTGCCAGCAGCCTAGGGATGAACACTGAAGCTTTCTTT
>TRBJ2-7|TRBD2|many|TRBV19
CASSLSSGSSYEQYF
TGTGCCAGTAGCCTTTCTAGCGGGAGCTCCTACGAGCAGTACTTC
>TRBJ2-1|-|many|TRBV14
CASSQDKRVAAEQFF
TGTGCCAGCAGCCAAGATAAGAGAGTAGCGGCTGAGCAGTTCTTC
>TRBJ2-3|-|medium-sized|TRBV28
CASSLRALKDTQYF
TGTGCCAGCAGTTTACGGGCTCTTAAGGATACGCAGTATTTT
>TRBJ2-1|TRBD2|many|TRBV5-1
CASSLAGLGTSRYNEQFF
TGCGCCAGCAGCTTGGCGGGTCTAGGGACTAGCAGGTACAATGAGCAGTTCTTC
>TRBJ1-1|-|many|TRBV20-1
CSASLRVMNTEAFF
TGCAGTGCTAGTCTCAGGGTTATGAACACTGAAGCTTTCTTT
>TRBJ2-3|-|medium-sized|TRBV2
CASSRTEQTTDTQYF
TGTGCCAGCAGTCGGACAGAACAGACCACAGATACGCAGTATTTT